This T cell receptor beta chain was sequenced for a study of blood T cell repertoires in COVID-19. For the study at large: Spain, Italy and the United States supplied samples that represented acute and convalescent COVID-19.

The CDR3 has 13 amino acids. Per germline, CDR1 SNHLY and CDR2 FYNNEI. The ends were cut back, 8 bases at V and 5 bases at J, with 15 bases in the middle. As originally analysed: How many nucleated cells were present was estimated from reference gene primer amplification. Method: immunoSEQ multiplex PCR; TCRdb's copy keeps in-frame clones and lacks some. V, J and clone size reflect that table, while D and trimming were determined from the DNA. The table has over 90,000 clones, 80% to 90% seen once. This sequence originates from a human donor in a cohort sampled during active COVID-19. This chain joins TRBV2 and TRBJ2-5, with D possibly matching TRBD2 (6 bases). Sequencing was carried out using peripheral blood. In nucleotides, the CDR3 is TGTGCCAGCGTGGGAGGCTACAGGGAGACCCAGTACTTC. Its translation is CASVGGYRETQYF. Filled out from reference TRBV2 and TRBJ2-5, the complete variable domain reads EPEVTQTPSHQVTQMGQEVILRCVPISNHLYFYWYRQILGQKVEFLVSFYNNEISEKSEIFDDQFSVERPDGSNFTLKIRSTKLEDSAMYFCASVGGYRETQYFGPGTRLLVL.